Sequencing of this TCR beta chain was carried out in a study of identical twins. This clonotype appeared a few times. Its target is unknown. Trimming took 8 bases from V and 0 from J, leaving 19 bases between them. The CDR3 has 16 amino acids. Germline V gene data show CDR1 as SQVTM and CDR2 as ANQGSEA. TCRdb itself ran the 5' RACE reads through MiXCR, one entry per CDR3 protein. The sample holds about 530,000 distinct CDR3 sequences, around 22% seen once. General study points: While abundant cord blood beta clonotypes carried fewer insertions, memory repertoires showed no such pattern. The study based its conclusions on cross-sectional statistical analysis and did not follow the same donors.

Each donor (without exception) was a healthy Caucasian. The data were also submitted as part of a second study, on yellow fever vaccine responses in identical twins.

This sequence joins TRBV29-1 and TRBJ2-2, with D perhaps matching TRBD2 (5 bases). Material: CD4+ T cells sorted from blood. This clonotype was obtained from a woman between 18 and 29 years old in good health. The CDR3 protein is CSITSYYGSNTGELFF. Here the CDR3 DNA reads TGCAGCATTACTAGTTACTACGGGTCGAACACCGGGGAGCTGTTTTTT.